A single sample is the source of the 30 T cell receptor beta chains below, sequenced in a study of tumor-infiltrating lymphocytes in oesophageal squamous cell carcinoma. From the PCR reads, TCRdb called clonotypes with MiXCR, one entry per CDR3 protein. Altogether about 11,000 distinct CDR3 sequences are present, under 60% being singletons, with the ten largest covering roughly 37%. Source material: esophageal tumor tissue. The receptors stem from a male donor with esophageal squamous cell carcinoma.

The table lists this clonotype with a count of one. CDR3 sequence: CASSATREETQYF. DNA for the CDR3: TGTGCCAGCAGCGCTACTAGGGAAGAGACCCAGTACTTC. The chain links TRBV7-4 to TRBJ2-5, with D maybe TRBD2 (5 bases). The germline V gene has CDR1 SGHVT and CDR2 SQSDAQ. The CDR3 consists of 13 residues. The germline V and J ends were trimmed by 5 bases and 3 bases, with 10 bases remaining between them.

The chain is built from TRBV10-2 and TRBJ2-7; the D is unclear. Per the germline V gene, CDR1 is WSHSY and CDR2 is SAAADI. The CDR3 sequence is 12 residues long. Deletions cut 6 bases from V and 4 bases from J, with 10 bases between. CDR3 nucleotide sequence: TGCGCCAGCAGAGACTCCTTATACGAGCAGTACTTC. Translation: CASRDSLYEQYF.

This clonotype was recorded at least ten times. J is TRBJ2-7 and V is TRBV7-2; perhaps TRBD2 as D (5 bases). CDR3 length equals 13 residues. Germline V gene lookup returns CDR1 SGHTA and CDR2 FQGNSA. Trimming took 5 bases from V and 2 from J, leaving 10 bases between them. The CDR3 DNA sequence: TGTGCCAGCAGCCCAACGAGGGCCTACGAGCAGTACTTC. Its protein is CASSPTRAYEQYF.

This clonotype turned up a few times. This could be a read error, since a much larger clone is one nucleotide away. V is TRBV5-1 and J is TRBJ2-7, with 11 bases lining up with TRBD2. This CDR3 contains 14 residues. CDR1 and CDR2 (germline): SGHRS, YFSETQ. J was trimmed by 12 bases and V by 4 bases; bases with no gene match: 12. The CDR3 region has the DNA TGCGCCAGCAGCCCGAAACTAGCGGGAGAGGTAGTGTACTTC. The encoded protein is CASSPKLAGEVVYF. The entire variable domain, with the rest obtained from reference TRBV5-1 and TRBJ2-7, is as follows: KAGVTQTPRYLIKTRGQQVTLSCSPISGHRSVSWYQQTPGQGLQFLFEYFSETQRNKGNFPGRFSGRQFSNSRSEMNVSTLELGDSALYLCASSPKLAGEVVYFGPGTRLTVT.

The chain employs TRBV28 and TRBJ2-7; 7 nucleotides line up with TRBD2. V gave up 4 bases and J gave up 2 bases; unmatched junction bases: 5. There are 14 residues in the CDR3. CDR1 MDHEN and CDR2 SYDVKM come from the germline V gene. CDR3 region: CASSSGGRAYEQYF. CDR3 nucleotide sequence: TGTGCCAGCAGTTCGGGGGGAAGGGCCTACGAGCAGTACTTC.

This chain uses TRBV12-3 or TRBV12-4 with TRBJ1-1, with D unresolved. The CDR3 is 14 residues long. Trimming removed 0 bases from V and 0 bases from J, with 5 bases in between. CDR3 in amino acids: CASSLAQVNTEAFF. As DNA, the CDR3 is TGTGCCAGCAGTTTAGCGCAGGTGAACACTGAAGCTTTCTTT.

The CDR3 region is CASSLDRGGGYTF. CDR3 nucleotides: TGTGCCAGCAGCTTAGACAGGGGGGGGGGCTACACCTTC. The chain carries TRBV7-2 and TRBJ1-2; 8 bases map to TRBD1. Losses at the gene ends were 1 base for V and 8 bases for J; bases not matched to a gene: 3. The CDR3 sequence is 13 residues long. The V gene's germline CDR1 is SGHTA and CDR2 FQGNSA.

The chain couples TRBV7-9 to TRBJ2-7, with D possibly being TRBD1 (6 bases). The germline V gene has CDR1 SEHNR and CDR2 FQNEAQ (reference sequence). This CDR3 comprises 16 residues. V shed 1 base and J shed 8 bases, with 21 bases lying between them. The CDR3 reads CASSLVGESRGTQQYF. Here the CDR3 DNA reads TGTGCCAGCAGCTTAGTAGGTGAGAGCAGGGGAACCCAGCAGTACTTC.

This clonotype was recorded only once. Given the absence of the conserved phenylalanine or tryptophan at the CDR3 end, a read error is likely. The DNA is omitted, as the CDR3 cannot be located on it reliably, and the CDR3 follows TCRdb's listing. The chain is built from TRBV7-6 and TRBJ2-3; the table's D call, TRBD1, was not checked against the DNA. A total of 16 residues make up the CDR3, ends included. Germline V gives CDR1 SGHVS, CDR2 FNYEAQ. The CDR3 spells CASSFSSGANVLTFGP.

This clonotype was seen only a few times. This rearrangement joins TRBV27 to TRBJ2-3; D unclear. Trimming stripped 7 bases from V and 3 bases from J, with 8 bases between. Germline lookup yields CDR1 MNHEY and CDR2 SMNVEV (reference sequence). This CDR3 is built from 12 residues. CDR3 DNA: TGTGCCAGCAAAGAAGGGACAGATACGCAGTATTTT. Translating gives CASKEGTDTQYF.

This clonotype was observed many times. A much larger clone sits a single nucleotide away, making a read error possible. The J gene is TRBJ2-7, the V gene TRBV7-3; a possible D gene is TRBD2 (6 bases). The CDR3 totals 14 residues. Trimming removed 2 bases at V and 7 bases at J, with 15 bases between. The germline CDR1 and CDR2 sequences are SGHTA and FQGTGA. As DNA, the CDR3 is TGTGCCAGCAGCTTAGGGGGGTACTACAATGAGCAGTACTTC. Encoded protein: CASSLGGYYNEQYF.

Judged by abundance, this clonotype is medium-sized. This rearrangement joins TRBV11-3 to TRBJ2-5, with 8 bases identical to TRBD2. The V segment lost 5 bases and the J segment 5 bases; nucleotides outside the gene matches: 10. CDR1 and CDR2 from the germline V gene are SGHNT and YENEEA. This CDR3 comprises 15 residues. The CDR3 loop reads CASSAGGGSQETQYF. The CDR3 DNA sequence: TGTGCCAGCAGCGCGGGAGGAGGGAGTCAGGAGACCCAGTACTTC.

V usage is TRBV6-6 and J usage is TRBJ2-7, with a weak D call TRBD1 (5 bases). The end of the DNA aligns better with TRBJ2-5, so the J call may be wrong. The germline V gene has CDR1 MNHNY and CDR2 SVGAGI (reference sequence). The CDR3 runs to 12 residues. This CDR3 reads CASSYRGETQYF. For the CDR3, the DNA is TGTGCCAGCAGTTACAGGGGTGAGACCCAGTACTTC.

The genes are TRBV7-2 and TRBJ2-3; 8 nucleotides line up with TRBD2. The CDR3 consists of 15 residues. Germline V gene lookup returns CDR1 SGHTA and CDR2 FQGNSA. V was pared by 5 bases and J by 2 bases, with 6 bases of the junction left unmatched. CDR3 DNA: TGTGCCAGCAGCGCGGGACTAGGGGACACAGATACGCAGTATTTT. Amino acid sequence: CASSAGLGDTDTQYF.

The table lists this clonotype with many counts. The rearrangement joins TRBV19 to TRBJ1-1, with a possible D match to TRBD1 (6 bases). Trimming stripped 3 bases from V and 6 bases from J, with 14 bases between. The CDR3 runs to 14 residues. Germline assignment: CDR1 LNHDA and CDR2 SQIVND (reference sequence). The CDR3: CASSIGQLPSEAFF. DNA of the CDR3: TGTGCCAGTAGTATTGGACAGCTCCCCTCTGAAGCTTTCTTT.

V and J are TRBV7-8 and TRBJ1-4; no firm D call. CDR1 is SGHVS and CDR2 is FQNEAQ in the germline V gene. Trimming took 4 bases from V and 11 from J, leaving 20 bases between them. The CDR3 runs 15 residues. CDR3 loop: CASSSSPPPVGKLFF. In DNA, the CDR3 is TGTGCCAGCAGCTCCTCTCCCCCCCCCGTAGGCAAACTGTTTTTT.

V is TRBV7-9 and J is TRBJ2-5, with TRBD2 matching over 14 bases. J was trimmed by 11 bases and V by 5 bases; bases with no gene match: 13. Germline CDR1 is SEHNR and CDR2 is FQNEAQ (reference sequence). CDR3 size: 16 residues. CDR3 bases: TGTGCCAGCAGCCCGCGGACTAGCGGGAGGAATGTTGAGCAGTACTTC. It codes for CASSPRTSGRNVEQYF.

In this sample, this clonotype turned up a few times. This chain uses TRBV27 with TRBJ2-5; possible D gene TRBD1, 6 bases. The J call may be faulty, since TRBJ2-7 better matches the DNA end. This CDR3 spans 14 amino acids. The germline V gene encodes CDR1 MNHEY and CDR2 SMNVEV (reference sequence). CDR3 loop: CASSTGTSKYEQYF. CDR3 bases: TGTGCCAGCAGTACCGGGACATCAAAATACGAGCAGTACTTC.

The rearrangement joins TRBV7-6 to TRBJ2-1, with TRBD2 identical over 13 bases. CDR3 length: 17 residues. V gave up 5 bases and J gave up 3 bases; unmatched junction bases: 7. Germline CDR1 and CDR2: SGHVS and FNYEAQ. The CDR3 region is CASSRTSGSRNYNEQFF. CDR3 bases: TGTGCCAGCAGCCGGACTAGCGGGAGTCGTAACTACAATGAGCAGTTCTTC.

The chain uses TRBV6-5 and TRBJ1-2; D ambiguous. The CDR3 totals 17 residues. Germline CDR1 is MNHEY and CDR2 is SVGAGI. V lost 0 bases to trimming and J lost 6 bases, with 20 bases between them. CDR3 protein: CASSYSMVLDPGDGYTF. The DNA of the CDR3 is TGTGCCAGCAGTTACTCGATGGTTTTGGACCCCGGGGATGGCTACACCTTC.

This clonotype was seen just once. CDR3 bases: TGTGCCAGCAGCTTGAGGACAGGGGAGTCCTACAATGAGCAGTTCTTC. Residues: CASSLRTGESYNEQFF. The J gene is TRBJ2-1, the V gene TRBV7-8; 9 positions agree with TRBD1. With V trimmed by 3 bases and J by 1 base, 4 bases remained unmatched. The length of the CDR3 is 16 residues. Germline values: CDR1 SGHVS, CDR2 FQNEAQ.

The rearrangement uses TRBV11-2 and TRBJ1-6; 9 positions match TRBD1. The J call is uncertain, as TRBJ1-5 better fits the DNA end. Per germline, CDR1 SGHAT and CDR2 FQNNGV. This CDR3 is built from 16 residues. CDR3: CASSTGTGLGNQPQHF. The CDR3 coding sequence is TGTGCCAGCAGCACTGGGACAGGGCTTGGCAATCAGCCCCAGCATTTT.

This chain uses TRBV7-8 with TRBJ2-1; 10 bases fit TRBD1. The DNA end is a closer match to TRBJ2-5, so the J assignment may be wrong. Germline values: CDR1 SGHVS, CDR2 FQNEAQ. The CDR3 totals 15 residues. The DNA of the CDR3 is TGTGCCAGTCAGACAGGGGGCACCCTCCAAGAGACCCAGTACTTC. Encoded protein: CASQTGGTLQETQYF.

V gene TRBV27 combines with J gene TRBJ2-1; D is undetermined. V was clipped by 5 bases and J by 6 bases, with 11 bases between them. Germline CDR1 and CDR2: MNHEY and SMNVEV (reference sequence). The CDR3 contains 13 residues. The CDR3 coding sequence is TGTGCCAGCAGTCTGCCCGGCCGCAATGAGCAGTTCTTC. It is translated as CASSLPGRNEQFF.

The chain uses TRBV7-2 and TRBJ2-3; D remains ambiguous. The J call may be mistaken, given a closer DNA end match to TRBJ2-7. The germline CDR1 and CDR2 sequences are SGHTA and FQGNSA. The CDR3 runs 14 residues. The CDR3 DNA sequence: TGTGCCAGCAGCTTACCCAGTGAGGTCCGCGAGCAGTACTTC. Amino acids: CASSLPSEVREQYF.

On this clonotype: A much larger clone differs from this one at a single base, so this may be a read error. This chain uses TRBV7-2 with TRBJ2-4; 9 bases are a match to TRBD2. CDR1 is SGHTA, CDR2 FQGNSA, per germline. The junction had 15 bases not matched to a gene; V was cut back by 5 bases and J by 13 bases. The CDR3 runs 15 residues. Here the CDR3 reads CASSHLAGYSNEQYF. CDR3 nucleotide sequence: TGTGCCAGCAGCCATCTAGCGGGGTACTCCAATGAGCAGTACTTC.

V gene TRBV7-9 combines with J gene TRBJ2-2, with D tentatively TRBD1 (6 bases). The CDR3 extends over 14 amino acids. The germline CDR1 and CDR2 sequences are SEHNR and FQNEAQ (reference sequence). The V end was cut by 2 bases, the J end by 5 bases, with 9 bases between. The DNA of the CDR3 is TGTGCCAGCAGCTTAATCACAGGGACCGGGGAGCTGTTTTTT. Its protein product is CASSLITGTGELFF.

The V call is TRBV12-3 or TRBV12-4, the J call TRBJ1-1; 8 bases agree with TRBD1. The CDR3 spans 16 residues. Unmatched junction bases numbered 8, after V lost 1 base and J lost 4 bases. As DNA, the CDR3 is TGTGCCAGCAGTTTAGGTAGGGGGACAGGCTCCACTGAAGCTTTCTTT. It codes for CASSLGRGTGSTEAFF.

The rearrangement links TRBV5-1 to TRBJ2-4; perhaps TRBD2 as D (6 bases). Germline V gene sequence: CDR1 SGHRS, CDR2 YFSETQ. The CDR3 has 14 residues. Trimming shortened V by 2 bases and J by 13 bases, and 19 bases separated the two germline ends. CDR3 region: CASSFRESRNEQYF. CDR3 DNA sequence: TGCGCCAGCAGCTTCCGGGAGTCGAGAAATGAGCAGTACTTC.

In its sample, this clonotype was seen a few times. DNA of the CDR3: TGTGCCAGCAGCGGACGGCAGGGGAGGTACAATGAGCAGTTCTTC. It is translated as CASSGRQGRYNEQFF. The chain employs TRBV7-6 and TRBJ2-1; D assignment may be TRBD1 or TRBD2 (6 bases each). The CDR3 spans 15 residues. CDR1 is SGHVS and CDR2 is FNYEAQ in the germline V gene. Deletions cut 5 bases from V and 4 bases from J, with 15 bases between.